This entry features one TCR beta chain sequence. Sequenced by immunoSEQ multiplex PCR; TCRdb stores in-frame clones only, minus some. The repertoire holds about 2.4 million clones, with 93% as singletons. This specimen comes from a study of shared clonotypes between healthy human individuals. The sequence came from a man aged 18-30 years in good health. Some clones in this sample may be carry-over from other donors' samples. The specimen sequenced was naive CD4+ T cells from PBMCs. Subset in this sample: CD45RA+ positively selected.

The CDR3 reads CASSSLRGTYEQYF. CDR3 DNA sequence: TGTGCCAGCAGTTCGCTCAGGGGTACCTACGAGCAGTACTTC. V gene TRBV6-6 combines with J gene TRBJ2-7; a possible D gene is TRBD1 (6 bases). Germline lookup yields CDR1 MNHNY and CDR2 SVGAGI (reference sequence). This CDR3 contains 14 residues. V was shortened by 4 bases and J by 2 bases, with 12 bases between the two germline ends.